One sample yielded the 16 T cell receptor beta chains listed below, sequenced in a study of CD8+CD57+ T cells in acquired aplastic anemia. Genomic DNA, serving as template, underwent TCR beta VDJ and CDR3 profiling. In TCRdb, the reads were re-called with MiXCR into one record per CDR3 protein. The sample lists around 140,000 distinct CDR3 sequences, around two fifths occurring once. The material sequenced was sorted CD4+, CD8+, or CD8+CD57+ T cells (not recorded which) from PBMCs. These receptor sequences come from a human donor in good health, serving as a control.

The chain carries TRBV5-4 and TRBJ2-7; 10 nucleotides align to TRBD2. The CDR3 contains 14 residues. V shed 6 bases, J shed 2 bases, and the junction held 5 bases outside the gene matches. The V gene's germline CDR1 is SGHNT and CDR2 YYREEE (reference sequence). The CDR3 DNA reads TGTGCCAGCACCACGGGACTAGCGACCTACGAGCAGTACTTC. Amino acids: CASTTGLATYEQYF.

The V gene is TRBV20-1, the J gene TRBJ2-1, with D perhaps TRBD1 (6 bases). Looked up from germline, CDR1 is DFQATT and CDR2 is SNEGSKA (reference sequence). CDR3 length: 12 residues. Trimming took off 6 bases at V and 5 bases at J, with 11 bases between the two ends. Written as DNA, the CDR3 is TGCAGTGCCCCGACAGGACACAATGAGCAGTTCTTC. Translating it yields CSAPTGHNEQFF.

In regard to this clonotype: The junction departs from germline at one end; a sequencing error may be responsible. The genes are TRBV10-3 and TRBJ1-1, with 9 bases matching TRBD1. From germline, CDR1 is ENHRY and CDR2 SYGVKD. The CDR3 totals 17 residues. CDR3 protein: CASSLGVGTGRTTEAFF. For the CDR3, the DNA is TGTGCCAGCAGTCTCGGAGTAGGGACAGGGCGGACCACTGAAGCTTTCTTT.

In the case of this clonotype: This may come from a read error, since a much larger clone is one base off. V gene TRBV20-1 combines with J gene TRBJ1-3; 7 positions agree with TRBD1. Per germline, CDR1 DFQATT and CDR2 SNEGSKA (reference sequence). This CDR3 comprises 14 residues. CDR3 sequence (DNA): TGCAGTGCTAGAGAGTGGGCAGGGGGAAGCACCATATATTTT. Amino acid sequence: CSAREWAGGSTIYF.

The V gene is TRBV5-1, the J gene TRBJ2-7, with 8 positions matching TRBD2. V shed 4 bases, J shed 2 bases, and the junction held 8 bases outside the gene matches. Germline assignment: CDR1 SGHRS and CDR2 YFSETQ. This CDR3 is 15 amino acids long. CDR3 residues: CASSVSGSRAYEQYF. The CDR3 bases are TGCGCCAGCAGCGTGAGCGGGAGCAGGGCCTACGAGCAGTACTTC.

In the case of this clonotype: Lacking the conserved final phenylalanine or tryptophan, this CDR3 likely reflects a read error. The chain recombines TRBV20-1 with TRBJ2-7; unclear D gene. The CDR3 covers 15 residues. The germline V gene has CDR1 DFQATT and CDR2 SNEGSKA (reference sequence). V was pared by 0 bases and J by 3 bases, with 15 bases between. As DNA, the CDR3 is TGCAGTGCTAGAGATTCCACCACTGGGAACTACGAGCAGTACCTC. Residues: CSARDSTTGNYEQYL.

This clonotype came up many times. This sequence joins TRBV20-1 and TRBJ2-7; 12 nucleotides match TRBD2. This CDR3 contains 14 residues. Per the germline V gene, CDR1 is DFQATT and CDR2 is SNEGSKA (reference sequence). V was clipped by 3 bases and J by 5 bases; unmatched bases: 5. The CDR3 loop is CSASPLAGGNEQYF. CDR3 nucleotide sequence: TGCAGTGCTAGCCCGCTAGCGGGAGGGAACGAGCAGTACTTC.

The V gene is TRBV6-2 or TRBV6-3, the J gene TRBJ2-3, with 10 bases aligning to TRBD2. This CDR3 comprises 16 residues. V shed 6 bases and J 4 bases; nucleotides not matched to a gene: 10. Per germline, CDR1 MNHEY and CDR2 SVGEGT. The CDR3 nucleotides are TGTGCCAGCAGCCGATTTCTAGCGGGAGTTGCAGATACGCAGTATTTT. Translating gives CASSRFLAGVADTQYF.

The sample holds many counts of this clonotype. The chain couples TRBV20-1 to TRBJ1-1, with unresolved D. V lost 1 base to trimming and J lost 0 bases, with 9 bases between them. There are 14 residues in the CDR3. Germline V gives CDR1 DFQATT, CDR2 SNEGSKA (reference sequence). CDR3 DNA sequence: TGCAGTGCTAGAGTTAGCCACATGAACACTGAAGCTTTCTTT. This gives the protein CSARVSHMNTEAFF.

This clonotype was counted only a few times. The chain combines TRBV2 with TRBJ1-2, with D maybe TRBD1 (5 bases). This CDR3 region has 13 residues. In germline, CDR1 is SNHLY, CDR2 FYNNEI. Trimming pared 3 bases from V and 6 bases from J, leaving 11 bases between. The CDR3 spells CASSEGPPDGYTF. The CDR3 DNA sequence: TGTGCCAGCAGTGAGGGGCCACCCGATGGCTACACCTTC.

There are many counts of this clonotype. The chain carries TRBV5-1 and TRBJ1-2; tentatively, D is TRBD1 (6 bases). The germline V gene encodes CDR1 SGHRS and CDR2 YFSETQ. V gave up 0 bases and J gave up 3 bases, with 18 bases separating them. The CDR3 length is 17 residues. CDR3 amino acids: CASSLGGTTTRDYGYTF. The CDR3 DNA reads TGCGCCAGCAGCTTGGGCGGGACAACAACCCGGGACTATGGCTACACCTTC.

CDR3 in amino acids: CASSSPADREETQYF. The CDR3 DNA follows: TGTGCCAGCAGCTCGCCCGCGGACAGGGAAGAGACCCAGTACTTC. V and J are TRBV19 and TRBJ2-5; 8 nucleotides line up with TRBD1. CDR1 LNHDA and CDR2 SQIVND come from the germline V gene (reference sequence). The V and J ends lost 9 bases and 3 bases, in that order; junction bases with no gene match: 12. The CDR3 covers 15 residues.

V usage is TRBV10-3 and J usage is TRBJ2-7, with 11 bases that match TRBD1. The CDR3 covers 13 residues. Germline CDR1 and CDR2: ENHRY and SYGVKD. J was trimmed by 5 bases and V by 10 bases; bases with no gene match: 7. This CDR3 is CATWTGGFHEQYF. The CDR3 region has the DNA TGTGCCACCTGGACAGGGGGCTTCCACGAGCAGTACTTC.

About this clonotype itself: A much larger clonotype is one base distant, so this may be a read error. The missing conserved phenylalanine or tryptophan at the end of this CDR3 makes a read error likely. CDR3 nucleotides: TGCAGTGCTAAAGGTGGTGTAACTGAAGCTTTCCTT. Protein: CSAKGGVTEAFL. The V call is TRBV20-1, the J call TRBJ1-1; no firm D call. There are 12 residues in the CDR3. CDR1 and CDR2 from the germline V gene are DFQATT and SNEGSKA (reference sequence). The V end lost 4 bases, the J end lost 5 bases, and 11 bases lay between the germline ends.

This chain uses TRBV2 with TRBJ1-1; D gene uncertain. The germline V gene encodes CDR1 SNHLY and CDR2 FYNNEI. Trimming took 7 bases from V and 1 from J, leaving 7 bases between them. There are 12 residues in the CDR3. CDR3: CASIRKNTEAFF. The CDR3 nucleotides are TGTGCCAGCATTAGGAAGAACACTGAAGCTTTCTTT. Looking up the rest from reference TRBV2 and TRBJ1-1 gives the full variable domain: EPEVTQTPSHQVTQMGQEVILRCVPISNHLYFYWYRQILGQKVEFLVSFYNNEISEKSEIFDDQFSVERPDGSNFTLKIRSTKLEDSAMYFCASIRKNTEAFFGQGTRLTVV.

This clonotype occurred a few times. V and J are TRBV2 and TRBJ2-1; D is perhaps TRBD2 (6 bases). V dropped 6 bases and J dropped 15 bases, with 18 bases sitting between them. Germline CDR1 is SNHLY and CDR2 is FYNNEI. The CDR3 extends over 12 amino acids. CDR3 in DNA: TGTGCCAGCAGCTTCGGGCGGGACGGACGGTTCTTC. This codes for CASSFGRDGRFF.